This T cell receptor (beta chain) was sequenced for a study of T cell repertoires in cytomegalovirus infection. V was cut by 0 bases and J by 0 bases, with 9 bases left in between. The CDR3 has 15 residues. Germline CDR1 MNHNS, CDR2 SASEGT. About this clonotype: Its matching antigen is unknown.

General study points: Cumulative frequency of public TCR beta families picked out carriers of CMV plus the relevant HLA.

TCRdb reprocessed the reads with MiXCR, giving one entry per CDR3 protein. The data hold roughly 230,000 distinct CDR3 sequences, with around 15% observed a single time. The origin of this receptor is a human donor in good health (CMV status not recorded). Some clones in this sample may be carry-over from other donors' samples. This rearrangement joins TRBV6-1 to TRBJ2-7; no firm D call. The sequenced sample was CD8+ T cells from PBMCs. In nucleotides, the CDR3 is TGTGCCAGCAGTGAAGCCATCCAGAACTCCTACGAGCAGTACTTC. It specifies CASSEAIQNSYEQYF.